This T cell receptor (beta chain) stems from a study of regulatory T cells in long-lasting Graves disease. Study-wide background: Less than 3 months of antithyroid drugs had been taken by newly diagnosed Graves' patients. Study results and caveats: Accuracy was perhaps lowered by the small sample size. Persistent patients had more shared public clonotypes (under 3,000) than new patients (about 1,000).

Assembly of TCR beta libraries relied on iRepertoire HTBI primers together with Arm-PCR of CDR3 regions. TCRdb re-analysed the multiplex PCR reads in MiXCR, keeping a single row per CDR3 protein. The sample has about 440,000 distinct CDR3 sequences; approximately 15% are singletons. Time point reported: newly diagnosed GD, antithyroid drugs for less than 3 months. Researchers made the TCR library from RNA that was extracted from PBMCs. The patients were drawn from one endocrinology department in Xi'an, China. About this clonotype: Its matching antigen is unknown.

Germline lookup yields CDR1 MRHNA and CDR2 SNTAGT. V was clipped by 4 bases and J by 0 bases; unmatched bases: 6. This CDR3 region has 15 residues. This same sample was also part of a study on T cells in Graves' hyperthyroidism and ophthalmopathy.

The sequence came from a woman younger than 45 with Graves disease. The material sequenced was peripheral blood mononuclear cells (PBMCs), taken at new diagnosis, from a patient treated with antithyroid drugs. The chain is built from TRBV6-4 and TRBJ2-7; TRBD2 agrees at 7 bases. Here the CDR3 DNA reads TGTGCCAGCAGTGGGGACTACCCTAGCTCCTACGAGCAGTACTTC. Its translation is CASSGDYPSSYEQYF.